This T cell receptor beta chain emerged from a study of cytomegalovirus exposure and HLA in healthy donors. Regarding donors, all were healthy bone marrow donors. Though probably carrying unrecorded immune exposures, donors were nominally healthy at sampling. Study-wide points: For most TCR sequences rarity was the rule, although some public TCRs occurred in many donors.

Primers: 60 Vbeta forward and 13 Jbeta reverse. The protocol was immunoSEQ multiplex PCR, while the TCRdb copy is restricted to in-frame clones and leaves out a portion. The sample contains 180,000 or so clones, 75% to 90% of which appear only once. The CDR3 is made up of 17 amino acids. The ends were cut back, 0 bases at V and 3 bases at J, with 14 bases in the middle. Germline CDR1 MNHEY, CDR2 SMNVEV (reference sequence). Of note for this clone: Its matching antigen is unknown.

The sequencing sample was made of PBMCs. The TCR comes from a girl aged 5 to 17 in good health and CMV-seropositive. The V and J genes are TRBV27 and TRBJ2-2, with D possibly TRBD2 on 5 matching bases. This CDR3 reads CASSLSLAPPYTGELFF. The DNA of the CDR3 is TGTGCCAGCAGTTTATCCCTAGCTCCCCCGTACACCGGGGAGCTGTTTTTT.